The next 16 T cell receptor beta chains were all read from a single sample in a study of T cell responses to AZD1222 COVID-19 vaccine. Only in-frame clones appear in the TCRdb table, and some are missing; sequencing was by immunoSEQ multiplex PCR. The repertoire holds over 85,000 clones, around 89% seen once, with roughly 9% in the top ten. Sample: peripheral blood, taken on day 0 of AZD1222 vaccination. These receptors originate from an adult in good health.

This chain connects TRBV9 to TRBJ2-7; 12 nucleotides align to TRBD2. This CDR3 spans 15 amino acids. J was trimmed by 7 bases and V by 4 bases; bases with no gene match: 9. The germline V gene encodes CDR1 SGDLS and CDR2 YYNGEE. Written as DNA, the CDR3 is TGTGCCAGCAGCCCCGGTCTAGCGGGGGGGAAAGAGCAGTACTTC. As protein: CASSPGLAGGKEQYF.

This clone was found once. This rearrangement joins TRBV19 to TRBJ2-3, with 9 bases aligning to TRBD1. CDR3 length equals 15 residues. Germline assignment: CDR1 LNHDA and CDR2 SQIVND (reference sequence). J gave up 4 bases and V 3 bases, and 5 bases lay outside the gene matches. CDR3 residues: CASSMGQGGADTQYF. The CDR3 DNA sequence: TGTGCCAGTAGTATGGGACAGGGAGGGGCAGATACGCAGTATTTT.

This clone showed up just once. The V and J genes are TRBV6-6 and TRBJ2-7; 7 bases line up with TRBD1. The CDR3 runs to 13 residues. CDR1 is MNHNY and CDR2 is SVGAGI in the germline V gene (reference sequence). Losses at the gene ends were 5 bases for V and 7 bases for J; bases not matched to a gene: 8. CDR3 sequence: CASSPQTGREQYF. The CDR3 DNA reads as TGTGCCAGCAGTCCCCAGACAGGGCGGGAGCAGTACTTC.

This clone was found a few times. The sample holds other DNA sequences that translate to the same CDR3. The chain links TRBV7-9 to TRBJ1-6; D gene unclear. Trimming took off 3 bases at V and 8 bases at J, with 5 bases between the two ends. Germline V CDR1 and CDR2: SEHNR, FQNEAQ (reference sequence). The CDR3 consists of 12 residues. The CDR3 DNA follows: TGTGCCAGCAGCTTGGAATATTCACCCCTCCACTTT. Protein sequence: CASSLEYSPLHF.

The chain couples TRBV5-1 to TRBJ2-7; 7 bases map to TRBD1. Germline V gene lookup returns CDR1 SGHRS and CDR2 YFSETQ. Trimming took 1 base from V and 5 from J; bases not matched to a gene: 12. This CDR3 is built from 16 residues. Written as DNA, the CDR3 is TGCGCCAGCAGCTTGTCGCTCCTCGCAGGGGGTGACGAGCAGTACTTC. Translation gives CASSLSLLAGGDEQYF. The full variable domain, with the rest looked up from reference TRBV5-1 and TRBJ2-7, is KAGVTQTPRYLIKTRGQQVTLSCSPISGHRSVSWYQQTPGQGLQFLFEYFSETQRNKGNFPGRFSGRQFSNSRSEMNVSTLELGDSALYLCASSLSLLAGGDEQYFGPGTRLTVT.

The CDR3 protein is CASSQSGGSYNEQFF. CDR3 nucleotide sequence: TGCGCCAGCAGCCAGAGCGGGGGGTCCTACAATGAGCAGTTCTTC. V is TRBV4-1 and J is TRBJ2-1; 9 nucleotides agree with TRBD2. V shed 3 bases, J shed 1 base, and the junction held 1 base outside the gene matches. Germline-derived CDR1 and CDR2 are MGHRA and YSYEKL. This CDR3 contains 15 residues.

The rearrangement links TRBV27 to TRBJ1-1, with TRBD1 matching 8 bases. V dropped 6 bases and J dropped 11; count of bases not matched to a gene: 23. The CDR3 contains 17 residues. The germline V gene has CDR1 MNHEY and CDR2 SMNVEV (reference sequence). CDR3 in amino acids: CASSPQGGGPALMNAFF. The CDR3 DNA follows: TGTGCCAGCAGCCCACAGGGGGGGGGACCCGCCCTAATGAATGCTTTCTTT.

This clone was seen a single time. The chain uses TRBV4-3 and TRBJ2-1; TRBD2 aligns across 7 bases. Germline CDR1 LGHNA, CDR2 YSLEER. The trim removed 5 bases at V and 5 bases at J, leaving 6 bases unmatched. The CDR3 loop spans 14 amino acids. The CDR3 nucleotides read TGCGCCAGCAGCTATCTAGCGGACAACAATGAGCAGTTCTTC. It specifies CASSYLADNNEQFF.

This rearrangement joins TRBV25-1 to TRBJ1-1; the D is unclear. The V gene lost 6 bases and the J gene lost 4 bases, with 12 bases spanning the gap. Germline V lookup: CDR1 MGHDK, CDR2 SYGVNS. This CDR3 has 13 residues. As DNA, the CDR3 is TGTGCCAGCAGCCCCGACGAAGGCACTGAAGCTTTCTTT. This encodes CASSPDEGTEAFF. The variable domain in full, with the rest retrieved from reference TRBV25-1 and TRBJ1-1, is EADIYQTPRYLVIGTGKKITLECSQTMGHDKMYWYQQDPGMELHLIHYSYGVNSTEKGDLSSESTVSRIRTEHFPLTLESARPSHTSQYLCASSPDEGTEAFFGQGTRLTVV.

This clone is a singleton in its sample. The chain employs TRBV27 and TRBJ2-5; 10 bases map to TRBD2. The CDR3 extends over 16 amino acids. Germline CDR1 MNHEY, CDR2 SMNVEV (reference sequence). Unmatched junction bases numbered 4, after V lost 0 bases and J lost 3 bases. CDR3 nucleotide sequence: TGTGCCAGCAGTTTATCTTTACTAGCGGGGAAAGAGACCCAGTACTTC. It codes for CASSLSLLAGKETQYF.

V gene TRBV3-1 (or the pseudogene TRBV3-2) combines with J gene TRBJ1-1; TRBD1 is a possible D gene (6 bases). Trimming cost V 3 bases and J 3 bases, with 11 bases left between them. The CDR3 has 14 amino acids. CDR1 LGHDT and CDR2 YNNKEL come from the germline V gene (reference sequence). The CDR3 sequence: CASSQDDRYTEAFF. CDR3 nucleotides: TGTGCCAGCAGCCAGGACGACAGGTACACTGAAGCTTTCTTT.

J is TRBJ1-1 and V is TRBV5-4; 7 nucleotides line up with TRBD1. The germline V gene has CDR1 SGHNT and CDR2 YYREEE (reference sequence). The junction had 8 bases not matched to a gene; V was cut back by 4 bases and J by 5 bases. This CDR3 has 14 residues. CDR3 sequence: CASSLGGAGTEAFF. The CDR3 nucleotides read TGTGCCAGCAGCCTAGGGGGCGCTGGGACTGAAGCTTTCTTT.

The CDR3 DNA reads TGTGCCAGCAGCCCAGACAGGAATAGACCCTACGAGCAGTACTTC. Translating it yields CASSPDRNRPYEQYF. The chain employs TRBV7-2 and TRBJ2-7; D is perhaps TRBD1 (6 bases). The CDR3 sequence is 15 residues long. V was clipped by 5 bases and J by 2 bases, with 16 bases between them. Looked up from germline, CDR1 is SGHTA and CDR2 is FQGNSA.

The CDR3 DNA is TGTGCCAGCAGCCCAGGGGGCGGGGGCGTAGATGGCTACACCTTC. The encoded protein is CASSPGGGGVDGYTF. The chain has TRBV7-3 and TRBJ1-2; 8 nucleotides match TRBD1. With V trimmed by 5 bases and J by 6 bases, 11 bases remained unmatched. Germline V gives CDR1 SGHTA, CDR2 FQGTGA. The CDR3 has 15 amino acids.

This chain joins TRBV4-1 and TRBJ1-5, with 7 nucleotides matching TRBD1. V shed 1 base and J 2 bases; nucleotides not matched to a gene: 5. CDR1 and CDR2 (germline): MGHRA, YSYEKL. This CDR3 is built from 16 residues. This chain's CDR3 is CASSQVGQARNQPQHF. The CDR3 DNA sequence: TGCGCCAGCAGCCAAGTCGGACAGGCTCGCAATCAGCCCCAGCATTTT.

The chain is built from TRBV18 and TRBJ2-7; D is undetermined. V was pared by 3 bases and J by 3 bases, with 18 bases between. Germline CDR1 is KGHSH and CDR2 is LQKENI. This CDR3 spans 16 amino acids. In DNA form, the CDR3 reads TGTGCCAGCTCACCGTCTCTATCCCGTGGTCGCTACGAGCAGTACTTC. Its translation: CASSPSLSRGRYEQYF. Variable domain in full (rest from reference TRBV18 and TRBJ2-7): NAGVMQNPRHLVRRRGQEARLRCSPMKGHSHVYWYRQLPEEGLKFMVYLQKENIIDESGMPKERFSAEFPKEGPSILRIQQVVRGDSAAYFCASSPSLSRGRYEQYFGPGTRLTVT.